The sequence of this T cell receptor beta chain was determined in a study of T cells in Graves' hyperthyroidism and ophthalmopathy. This CDR3 region has 14 residues. The V gene lost 6 bases and the J gene lost 2 bases, with 12 bases spanning the gap. CDR1 MNHNS and CDR2 SASEGT come from the germline V gene. A few counts support this clonotype. Amplification yielded TCR beta CDR3 regions, with RNA transcripts as the source. RT-PCR in the first round (using the HTBI primer set) targeted the TCR CDR3. TCRdb re-called the multiplex PCR reads with MiXCR, one entry per CDR3 protein. The table has 500,000 or so distinct CDR3 sequences, roughly 16% seen once.

V gene TRBV6-1 combines with J gene TRBJ2-3, with TRBD2 as a possible D gene (5 bases). The sample taken for sequencing was blood. This clonotype was obtained from a woman under 40 with Graves' ophthalmopathy. This CDR3 reads CASRRPGITDTQYF. The CDR3, as DNA: TGTGCCAGCAGGCGTCCGGGAATCACAGATACGCAGTATTTT.